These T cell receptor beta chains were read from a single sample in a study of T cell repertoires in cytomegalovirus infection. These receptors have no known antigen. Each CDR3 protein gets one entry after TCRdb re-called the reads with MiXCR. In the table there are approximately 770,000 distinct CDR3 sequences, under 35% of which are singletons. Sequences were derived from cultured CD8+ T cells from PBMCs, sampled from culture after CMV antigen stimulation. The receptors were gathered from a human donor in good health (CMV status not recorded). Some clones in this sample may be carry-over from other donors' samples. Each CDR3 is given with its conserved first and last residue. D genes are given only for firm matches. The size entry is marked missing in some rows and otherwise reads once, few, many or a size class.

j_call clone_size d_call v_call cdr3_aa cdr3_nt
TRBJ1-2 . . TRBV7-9 CASSLLGGDGYTF TGTGCCAGCAGCCTTCTGGGGGGTGATGGCTACACCTTC
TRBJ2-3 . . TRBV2 CASSENPTGVRAADTQYF TGTGCCAGCAGTGAAAACCCAACTGGTGTCAGGGCAGCCGATACGCAGTATTTT
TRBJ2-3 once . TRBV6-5 CASRQGELGNTQYF TGTGCCAGCAGGCAGGGAGAGTTAGGGAATACGCAGTATTTT
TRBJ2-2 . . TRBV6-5 CASSYSGGTANTGELFF TGTGCCAGCAGTTACTCGGGGGGGACAGCGAACACCGGGGAGCTGTTTTTT
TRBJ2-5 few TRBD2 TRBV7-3 CASSLRLADEETQYF TGTGCCAGCAGCTTAAGACTAGCGGATGAAGAGACCCAGTACTTC
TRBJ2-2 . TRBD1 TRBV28 CASSFPGQGFTGELFF TGTGCCAGCAGTTTTCCGGGACAGGGGTTCACCGGGGAGCTGTTTTTT
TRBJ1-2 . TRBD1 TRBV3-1 CASSFRTGMNYGYTF TGTGCCAGCAGCTTCCGGACAGGGATGAACTATGGCTACACCTTC
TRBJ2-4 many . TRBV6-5 CASSYSAGNIQYF TGTGCCAGCAGTTACTCGGCGGGAAACATTCAGTACTTC
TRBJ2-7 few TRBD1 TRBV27 CASSFRGRPEQYF TGTGCCAGCAGTTTCAGGGGGCGCCCCGAGCAGTACTTC
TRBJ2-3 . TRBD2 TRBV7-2 CASSLEGTSERETQYF TGTGCCAGCAGCTTGGAAGGGACTAGCGAAAGGGAGACGCAGTATTTT
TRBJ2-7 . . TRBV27 CASSGHLNEQYF TGTGCCAGCTCGGGACACCTTAACGAGCAGTACTTC